These 10 T cell receptor beta chains share one sample of origin, sequenced in a study of T cell repertoires in cytomegalovirus infection. TCRdb ran MiXCR on the reads and lists one entry per CDR3 protein. The table lists around 740,000 distinct CDR3 sequences, 35% to 40% of them singletons. The specimen was PBMCs. The receptors here all came from a human donor in good health (CMV status not recorded). Some clones in this sample may be carry-over from other donors' samples.

This chain links TRBV10-3 with TRBJ2-1; 10 nucleotides agree with TRBD2. The germline CDR1 and CDR2 sequences are ENHRY and SYGVKD. The CDR3 has 16 residues. V lost 10 bases and J lost 6; bases outside the gene matches: 15. The DNA for the CDR3 is TGTGCCAGCAGCCGAACGCAGCGGGAGGGTTTCAATGAGCAGTTCTTC. This gives the protein CASSRTQREGFNEQFF.

The CDR3 DNA reads TGTGCCAGCCGGGTCCCAGGCAATACTCGGGAGCAGTACTTC. The encoded protein is CASRVPGNTREQYF. The chain combines TRBV2 with TRBJ2-7; D remains ambiguous. The CDR3 contains 14 residues. Trimming shortened V by 8 bases and J by 7 bases, and 21 bases separated the two germline ends. Germline V gene data show CDR1 as SNHLY and CDR2 as FYNNEI.

This clonotype was seen at least ten times. The gene calls are TRBV7-2 and TRBJ1-3; D is uncertain. Trimming removed 3 bases from V and 2 bases from J, with 11 bases in between. The CDR3 has 15 amino acids. The germline V gene encodes CDR1 SGHTA and CDR2 FQGNSA. CDR3 nucleotides: TGTGCCAGCAGCTTGGTCGGAGGGACTGGAAACACCATATATTTT. Translated, it gives CASSLVGGTGNTIYF. Full variable domain (remainder filled in from reference TRBV7-2 and TRBJ1-3): GAGVSQSPSNKVTEKGKDVELRCDPISGHTALYWYRQSLGQGLEFLIYFQGNSAPDKSGLPSDRFSAERTGGSVSTLTIQRTQQEDSAVYLCASSLVGGTGNTIYFGEGSWLTVV.

CDR3 sequence reads: CASSSQVRSNQPQHF. As DNA, the CDR3 is TGTGCCAGCAGCTCTCAAGTCAGAAGCAATCAGCCCCAGCATTTT. The chain has TRBV5-5 and TRBJ1-5; no definite D call. CDR1 is SGHKS and CDR2 is YYEKEE in the germline V gene (reference sequence). The CDR3 runs 15 residues. V was pared by 3 bases and J by 1 base, with 11 bases between.

The V call is TRBV10-3, the J call TRBJ2-6, with D perhaps matching TRBD1 or TRBD2 (7 bases each). CDR3 size: 17 residues. The germline V and J ends were trimmed by 4 bases and 1 base, with 14 bases remaining between them. In germline, CDR1 is ENHRY, CDR2 SYGVKD. Written as DNA, the CDR3 is TGTGCCATCAGTGGCAGGGGGAGGGAGTCTGGGGCCAACGTCCTGACTTTC. Translating it yields CAISGRGRESGANVLTF.

The chain is built from TRBV12-3 or TRBV12-4 and TRBJ1-2; 7 nucleotides line up with TRBD1. The J segment lost 2 bases and the V segment lost 6 bases, leaving 12 bases of the junction unmatched. The CDR3 sequence is 16 residues long. Here the CDR3 DNA reads TGTGCCAGCAGCCTTCACTCTGAGGGACAGAACTATGGCTACACCTTC. This encodes CASSLHSEGQNYGYTF.

This clonotype was detected only a few times. The gene calls are TRBV20-1 and TRBJ2-1; possible D gene TRBD2, 5 bases. Looked up from germline, CDR1 is DFQATT and CDR2 is SNEGSKA (reference sequence). V lost 3 bases, J lost 7 bases, and 10 bases lay in between. The CDR3 contains 12 residues. CDR3 region: CSARPGMNEQFF. DNA of the CDR3: TGCAGTGCTAGGCCCGGGATGAATGAGCAGTTCTTC.

As regards this clonotype: A much more abundant neighbour one base away suggests this may be a read error. The genes are TRBV24-1 and TRBJ2-1; 7 bases match TRBD2. The length of the CDR3 is 16 residues. Unmatched junction bases numbered 5, after V lost 4 bases and J lost 0 bases. Germline CDR1 KGHDR, CDR2 SFDVKD. CDR3 bases: TGTGCCACCAGTGAGTTACGCGGGAGCTCCTACAATGAGCAGTTCTTC. It is translated as CATSELRGSSYNEQFF.

A word on this clonotype: This CDR3 is missing its conserved last phenylalanine or tryptophan, likely due to a read error. The V gene is TRBV7-8, the J gene TRBJ1-2; D is unclear. Germline values: CDR1 SGHVS, CDR2 FQNEAQ. This CDR3 region has 15 residues. V was pared by 3 bases and J by 3 bases, with 14 bases between. The CDR3 DNA reads TGTGCCAGCAGCTTGACCGTGGCGGGAGACTATGGCTACACCTTA. It yields the protein CASSLTVAGDYGYTL.

In its sample, this clonotype was seen many times. The chain joins TRBV7-8 to TRBJ2-3, with D tentatively TRBD1 or TRBD2 (7 bases each). The V gene's germline CDR1 is SGHVS and CDR2 FQNEAQ. The CDR3 loop spans 15 amino acids. The V end lost 7 bases, the J end lost 4 bases, and 18 bases lay between the germline ends. Here the CDR3 DNA reads TGTGCCAGCATCCTATCCAGGGGGGGACCAGATACGCAGTATTTT. It codes for CASILSRGGPDTQYF. Combining the CDR3 with reference TRBV7-8 and TRBJ2-3 gives the whole variable domain GAGVSQSPRYKVAKRGQDVALRCDPISGHVSLFWYQQALGQGPEFLTYFQNEAQLDKSGLPSDRFFAERPEGSVSTLKIQRTQQEDSAVYLCASILSRGGPDTQYFGPGTRLTVL.